The clone carrying this TCR beta chain was detected many times. An end of the junction differs from the germline gene, which may be a read error. Germline V gene data show CDR1 as DFQATT and CDR2 as SNEGSKA (reference sequence). This CDR3 is built from 16 residues. It was patients with CD8+CD57+ cell expansion by flow cytometry who were chosen for sequencing. The source of the sample is a study of CD8+CD57+ T cells in acquired aplastic anemia. The template used for profiling TCR beta VDJ and CDR3 was genomic DNA. TCRdb recomputed calls from the reads with MiXCR, one row per CDR3 protein. The sample carries 150,000 or so distinct CDR3 sequences, roughly 49% recorded once.

The sequence was collected from a human donor with aplastic anemia. The rearrangement uses TRBV20-1 and TRBJ2-1; 9 nucleotides align to TRBD2. Sequencing input: sorted CD4+, CD8+, or CD8+CD57+ T cells (not recorded which) from PBMCs. CDR3 sequence: CSARERGATSYNEQFF. CDR3 coding DNA: TGCAGTGCCAGAGAGCGGGGGGCCACCTCCTACAATGAGCAGTTCTTC.